The clone carrying this TCR beta chain was counted a few times. Its target is not known. The source of the sample is a study of beta chain features in type 1 diabetes. In the study overall: Over all samples combined, more than 90,000,000 sorted cells were examined.

The V gene lost 1 base and the J gene lost 3 bases, with 7 bases spanning the gap. The length of the CDR3 is 13 residues. CDR1 is MDHEN, CDR2 SYDVKM, per germline. Study conclusions and caveats: In type 1 diabetes patients, VDJ junctions had fewer insertions; deletions at these junctions were more frequent. cDNA-based reads could over-represent cells with high TCR expression. All four CD4+ subsets of Type 1 diabetes patients contained TCRB CDR3s that were moderately but significantly shorter. Patients' naive, central memory and regulatory TCRB repertoires appeared more alike than those of healthy donors.

The sequenced template was cDNA made from the entire isolated RNA. The protocol was immunoSEQ multiplex PCR, while the TCRdb copy is restricted to in-frame clones and leaves out a portion. The table lists 300,000 or so clones, about 13% of them singletons. This TCR derives from a woman between 18 and 29 years old with type 1 diabetes. This sequence joins TRBV28 and TRBJ2-7; D might be TRBD1 (5 bases). What was sequenced was naive CD4+ T cells from blood. The CDR3 bases are TGTGCCAGCAGTTTATTCCAGGGCTACGAGCAGTACTTC. This encodes CASSLFQGYEQYF.